There are many counts of the clone carrying this T cell receptor beta chain. The antigen remains undetermined. Unique molecular identifiers tagged the TCRbeta library. Using its own MiXCR run on the PCR reads, TCRdb lists one record per CDR3 protein. The sample lists about 29,000 distinct CDR3 sequences, about 6.3% occurring once. The data were obtained in a study of T-cell reconstitution after alpha-beta-depleted transplantation in children. Trimming took 2 bases from V and 8 from J, leaving 14 bases between them. The CDR3 contains 15 residues. Germline V lookup: CDR1 SGHKS, CDR2 YYEKEE (reference sequence). Study-wide results and caveats: Newly produced T cells mostly accounted for T-cell counts and diversity one year post-transplant. There were reportedly several hundred expanded graft clones from which alpha-beta T cells came about two months after transplant.

The starting material was PBMCs, mostly from graft donor cells, obtained 180 days after TCRalphabeta/CD19-depleted stem cell transplant. The V call is TRBV5-5, the J call TRBJ1-6; a possible D gene is TRBD1 (5 bases). The source is a male patient younger than 18 who had a stem cell transplant for acute myeloid leukemia, so the T cells may come from the graft donor. The CDR3 DNA sequence: TGTGCCAGCAGCTTCGGGGACGTACTACATTCACCCCTCCACTTT. Protein sequence: CASSFGDVLHSPLHF.